These 10 T cell receptor beta chains originate from one sample sequenced in a study of cytomegalovirus exposure and HLA in healthy donors. The PCR ran on 60 Vbeta and 13 Jbeta primers. Produced via immunoSEQ multiplex PCR; TCRdb's table is partial and in-frame only. The table includes some 140,000 clones, approximately 80% detected once. The sample consisted of PBMCs. The receptors derive from a man between 35 and 55 years old in good health and CMV-seronegative.

This chain joins TRBV6-5 and TRBJ2-3; perhaps TRBD1 as D (6 bases). Germline CDR1 reads MNHEY; CDR2 reads SVGAGI. V lost 2 bases, J lost 3 bases, and 15 bases lay in between. This CDR3 region has 16 residues. As DNA, the CDR3 is TGTGCCAGCAGTTACGACTGGGGGCAGGGGACAGATACGCAGTATTTT. It codes for CASSYDWGQGTDTQYF.

The chain employs TRBV7-2 and TRBJ1-2; TRBD1 aligns across 7 bases. Germline CDR1 and CDR2: SGHTA and FQGNSA. V trimming: 2 bases; J trimming: 4 bases; junction bases outside the gene matches: 4. The CDR3 consists of 14 residues. The DNA of the CDR3 is TGTGCCAGCAGCTTACTCGGACAGGTCTATGGCTACACCTTC. This translates into CASSLLGQVYGYTF.

CDR3 loop: CASSRGGIFTDTQYF. The CDR3 DNA sequence: TGTGCCAGCAGTAGGGGCGGTATCTTCACAGATACGCAGTATTTT. The V gene is TRBV6-5, the J gene TRBJ2-3; D perhaps matches TRBD1 (5 bases). V gave up 5 bases and J gave up 2 bases, with 14 bases separating them. The CDR3 runs to 15 residues. Germline V gene data show CDR1 as MNHEY and CDR2 as SVGAGI.

The V and J genes are TRBV6-1 and TRBJ1-2; a possible D gene is TRBD1 (6 bases). Germline V gives CDR1 MNHNS, CDR2 SASEGT. The CDR3 loop spans 11 amino acids. Trimming removed 6 bases from V and 14 bases from J, with 16 bases in between. CDR3 bases: TGTGCCAGCAGCCGGGGGCCGGGGGGGACCTTC. It encodes CASSRGPGGTF.

J is TRBJ2-7 and V is TRBV7-6; 13 positions agree with TRBD2. The CDR3 loop spans 18 amino acids. The V and J ends lost 0 bases and 4 bases, in that order; junction bases with no gene match: 9. From germline, CDR1 is SGHVS and CDR2 FNYEAQ. CDR3 residues: CASSLAERTSGSWYEQYF. CDR3 DNA sequence: TGTGCCAGCAGCTTAGCTGAGAGGACTAGCGGGAGTTGGTACGAGCAGTACTTC.

The chain combines TRBV5-1 with TRBJ2-7; possibly TRBD1 for D (5 bases). CDR3 length equals 13 residues. Trimming took 2 bases from V and 5 from J, leaving 11 bases between them. Germline V lookup: CDR1 SGHRS, CDR2 YFSETQ. The CDR3 nucleotides are TGCGCCAGCAGCTTCCCAGGGATCAACGAGCAGTACTTC. Its protein product is CASSFPGINEQYF.

The chain couples TRBV9 to TRBJ2-2; 7 positions match TRBD1. CDR3 size: 17 residues. Losses at the gene ends were 3 bases for V and 0 bases for J; bases not matched to a gene: 8. Germline CDR1 reads SGDLS; CDR2 reads YYNGEE. The CDR3 here is CASSGARTGPNTGELFF. The CDR3 bases are TGTGCCAGCAGCGGAGCCCGGACAGGACCGAACACCGGGGAGCTGTTTTTT.

This chain connects TRBV6-4 to TRBJ1-6; D may be TRBD1 (6 bases). Per germline, CDR1 MRHNA and CDR2 SNTAGT. The CDR3 is 18 amino acids. The V end lost 1 base, the J end lost 4 bases, and 17 bases lay between the germline ends. The CDR3, as DNA: TGTGCCAGCAGTGACTTTCGAATCGCGGACAGATATAATTCACCCCTCCACTTT. Translated: CASSDFRIADRYNSPLHF.

The chain uses TRBV11-2 and TRBJ2-7; perhaps TRBD2 as D (6 bases). The germline gives CDR1 SGHAT, CDR2 FQNNGV. The CDR3 runs to 16 residues. The V and J ends lost 0 bases and 0 bases respectively, with 12 bases between them. The CDR3 coding sequence is TGTGCCAGCAGCTTAGAGGGTTGGGGAGGCTCCTACGAGCAGTACTTC. Translated: CASSLEGWGGSYEQYF.

The chain employs TRBV5-6 and TRBJ2-7, with D maybe TRBD1 (6 bases). Trimming removed 0 bases from V and 3 bases from J, with 10 bases in between. The CDR3 sequence is 14 residues long. From germline, CDR1 is SGHDT and CDR2 YYEEEE. CDR3 protein: CASSLVGTNYEQYF. CDR3 nucleotide sequence: TGTGCCAGCAGCTTGGTCGGGACAAACTACGAGCAGTACTTC.